This passage covers 6 T cell receptor beta chains from one sample sequenced in a study of immune evolution from preneoplasia to lung adenocarcinoma. TCRdb's table, derived via immunoSEQ multiplex PCR, lists solely in-frame clones and lacks some. Of about 4,200 clones in the sample, around 79% were seen once. Sample: FFPE invasive lung adenocarcinoma tissue. The receptors here all came from a person aged 40 to 65 with lung adenocarcinoma. Some clones in this sample may be carry-over from other donors' samples.

The chain employs TRBV30 and TRBJ1-2; TRBD1 agrees at 8 bases. With 1 base clipped from V and 2 bases from J, the junction kept 0 bases outside the gene matches. The CDR3 runs 13 residues. Germline V gene lookup returns CDR1 GTSNPN and CDR2 SVGIG (reference sequence). The CDR3 DNA reads as TGTGCCTGGAGTGGACAGGGGAACTATGGCTACACCTTC. Its translation: CAWSGQGNYGYTF.

The chain carries TRBV13 and TRBJ2-7, with a weak D call TRBD1 (6 bases). From germline, CDR1 is PRHDT and CDR2 FYEKMQ (reference sequence). V was shortened by 5 bases and J by 9 bases, with 14 bases between the two germline ends. This CDR3 is 12 amino acids long. As DNA, the CDR3 is TGTGCCAGCAGCCAGGGGTCGGGCGGGCAGTACTTC. Amino acid sequence: CASSQGSGGQYF.

The chain employs TRBV2 and TRBJ2-2; 8 bases fit TRBD1. Looked up from germline, CDR1 is SNHLY and CDR2 is FYNNEI. The CDR3 has 16 amino acids. Trimming at V came to 4 bases and at J to 3 bases, leaving 7 bases not matched to a gene. DNA for the CDR3: TGTGCCAGCAGTGGACAGGGGACAGGAGACACCGGGGAGCTGTTTTTT. It specifies CASSGQGTGDTGELFF.

The chain combines TRBV13 with TRBJ1-2, with D maybe TRBD1 (5 bases). This CDR3 has 13 residues. Per germline, CDR1 PRHDT and CDR2 FYEKMQ (reference sequence). V was shortened by 3 bases and J by 5 bases, with 10 bases between the two germline ends. The CDR3, as DNA: TGTGCCAGCAGCTTTGGACACGGGTATGGCTACACCTTC. Its protein is CASSFGHGYGYTF.

The chain employs TRBV7-9 and TRBJ2-1, with D possibly matching TRBD1 (6 bases). Germline V gene lookup returns CDR1 SEHNR and CDR2 FQNEAQ (reference sequence). Trimming left V 3 bases short and J 8 bases short, with 20 bases between. This CDR3 contains 16 residues. The CDR3 sequence: CASSFLGQSIRDEQFF. DNA of the CDR3: TGTGCCAGCAGCTTCCTCGGACAGAGCATTCGGGATGAGCAGTTCTTC.

J is TRBJ2-2 and V is TRBV15, with a weak D call TRBD1 (5 bases). Germline CDR1 is LNHNV and CDR2 is YYDKDF (reference sequence). The CDR3 is made up of 15 amino acids. V was clipped by 5 bases and J by 3 bases, with 13 bases between them. CDR3 bases: TGTGCCACCAGCTCGAGACAGTCTTACACCGGGGAGCTGTTTTTT. Encoded protein: CATSSRQSYTGELFF.